The rows below give T cell receptor beta chains drawn from one sample of a study of blood T cell repertoires in COVID-19. Method: immunoSEQ multiplex PCR; TCRdb's copy keeps in-frame clones and lacks some. The top ten clones hold approximately 1.5% of a sample with some 120,000 clones, about 88% of them seen once. What was sequenced was peripheral blood. The receptor source for this set is a man aged 35-49 years with acute or convalescent COVID-19. The CDR3 runs from the conserved cysteine through the conserved F or W. Fields, in order: clone size, V gene, D gene, J gene, CDR3 protein, CDR3 DNA. The D gene is left open where the match is weak. Rows give clone size only sometimes, using once, few, many, or a class for an expanded clone.

clone size: .; V gene: TRBV7-9; D gene: .; J gene: TRBJ2-7; CDR3 protein: CASSQDYEQYF; CDR3 DNA: TGTGCCAGCAGTCAGGACTACGAGCAGTACTTC
clone size: few; V gene: TRBV28; D gene: .; J gene: TRBJ2-1; CDR3 protein: CASKTGSSYNEQFF; CDR3 DNA: TGTGCCAGCAAGACAGGAAGCTCCTACAATGAGCAGTTCTTC
clone size: .; V gene: TRBV5-4; D gene: TRBD2; J gene: TRBJ2-5; CDR3 protein: CASSLGRDYQETQYF; CDR3 DNA: TGTGCCAGCAGCTTGGGTCGGGACTATCAAGAGACCCAGTACTTC
clone size: .; V gene: TRBV29-1; D gene: TRBD2; J gene: TRBJ2-2; CDR3 protein: CSAGTSRAGELFF; CDR3 DNA: TGCAGCGCCGGGACTAGCAGAGCCGGGGAGCTGTTTTTT
clone size: .; V gene: TRBV5-1; D gene: .; J gene: TRBJ2-5; CDR3 protein: CASSWEGGHQETQYF; CDR3 DNA: TGCGCCAGCAGCTGGGAGGGGGGACACCAAGAGACCCAGTACTTC
clone size: .; V gene: TRBV9; D gene: TRBD1; J gene: TRBJ2-1; CDR3 protein: CASSPNQGQGRNEQFF; CDR3 DNA: TGTGCCAGCAGCCCCAATCAGGGACAGGGGAGGAATGAGCAGTTCTTC
clone size: .; V gene: TRBV4-3; D gene: .; J gene: TRBJ2-1; CDR3 protein: CASSQGWGPYNEQFF; CDR3 DNA: TGCGCCAGCAGCCAAGGGTGGGGCCCCTACAATGAGCAGTTCTTC
clone size: .; V gene: TRBV4-2; D gene: TRBD2; J gene: TRBJ2-2; CDR3 protein: CASSQSLAGGANTGELFF; CDR3 DNA: TGTGCCAGCAGCCAATCACTAGCGGGAGGGGCGAACACCGGGGAGCTGTTTTTT
clone size: .; V gene: TRBV4-2; D gene: TRBD1; J gene: TRBJ1-6; CDR3 protein: CASSQDRTGYNSPLHF; CDR3 DNA: TGTGCCAGCAGCCAAGACCGGACAGGTTATAATTCACCCCTCCACTTT
clone size: .; V gene: TRBV23-1; D gene: .; J gene: TRBJ2-5; CDR3 protein: CASSQEAGQGSETQYF; CDR3 DNA: TGCGCCAGCAGTCAAGAGGCAGGCCAGGGGTCAGAGACCCAGTACTTC
clone size: .; V gene: TRBV29-1; D gene: .; J gene: TRBJ2-1; CDR3 protein: CSVAPTRYEQFF; CDR3 DNA: TGCAGCGTTGCCCCCACCAGATATGAGCAGTTCTTC
clone size: .; V gene: TRBV20-1; D gene: TRBD1; J gene: TRBJ1-5; CDR3 protein: CSASGGTGYQPQHF; CDR3 DNA: TGCAGTGCTAGTGGCGGGACAGGCTATCAGCCCCAGCATTTT
clone size: .; V gene: TRBV6-5; D gene: .; J gene: TRBJ1-2; CDR3 protein: CASRDGTPGGYTF; CDR3 DNA: TGTGCCAGCAGAGATGGGACACCCGGGGGCTACACCTTC
clone size: few; V gene: TRBV18; D gene: .; J gene: TRBJ2-3; CDR3 protein: CASSPLSPGSADTQYF; CDR3 DNA: TGTGCCAGCTCACCACTATCGCCTGGATCAGCGGATACGCAGTATTTT
clone size: .; V gene: TRBV6-5; D gene: .; J gene: TRBJ1-5; CDR3 protein: CASGLPGGPQHF; CDR3 DNA: TGTGCCAGCGGGTTACCTGGAGGGCCCCAGCATTTT
clone size: .; V gene: TRBV6-4; D gene: .; J gene: TRBJ2-7; CDR3 protein: CASIDGGLFKQYF; CDR3 DNA: TGTGCCAGCATAGACGGGGGACTTTTCAAGCAGTACTTC
clone size: .; V gene: TRBV2; D gene: .; J gene: TRBJ2-4; CDR3 protein: CASSELRERTSAKNIQYF; CDR3 DNA: TGTGCCAGCAGTGAACTAAGGGAGCGAACCTCAGCCAAAAACATTCAGTACTTC
clone size: .; V gene: TRBV5-1; D gene: TRBD1; J gene: TRBJ1-3; CDR3 protein: CASSPGTAGNTIYF; CDR3 DNA: TGCGCCAGCAGTCCCGGGACAGCTGGAAACACCATATATTTT
clone size: .; V gene: TRBV29-1; D gene: TRBD1; J gene: TRBJ2-3; CDR3 protein: CSVGTGANTQYF; CDR3 DNA: TGCAGCGTTGGAACAGGGGCGAATACGCAGTATTTT
clone size: .; V gene: TRBV2; D gene: .; J gene: TRBJ1-2; CDR3 protein: CASSEAVSGRLDGYTF; CDR3 DNA: TGTGCCAGCAGTGAAGCGGTTTCGGGTCGGCTGGATGGCTACACCTTC
clone size: .; V gene: TRBV5-1; D gene: TRBD1; J gene: TRBJ2-2; CDR3 protein: CASSWTGGGHGELFF; CDR3 DNA: TGCGCCAGCAGCTGGACAGGGGGAGGTCACGGGGAGCTGTTTTTT
clone size: .; V gene: TRBV15; D gene: .; J gene: TRBJ1-5; CDR3 protein: CATSAAPRRNQPQHF; CDR3 DNA: TGTGCCACCAGCGCGGCACCGAGGCGCAATCAGCCCCAGCATTTT
clone size: .; V gene: TRBV20-1; D gene: .; J gene: TRBJ2-5; CDR3 protein: CSASYRQTQETQYF; CDR3 DNA: TGCAGTGCTAGTTATAGACAGACACAAGAGACCCAGTACTTC
clone size: once; V gene: TRBV5-6; D gene: .; J gene: TRBJ1-1; CDR3 protein: CASSLQRFTEAFF; CDR3 DNA: TGTGCCAGCAGCTTACAGAGATTTACTGAAGCTTTCTTT
clone size: .; V gene: TRBV29-1; D gene: TRBD1; J gene: TRBJ1-1; CDR3 protein: CSVEGQRGTEAFF; CDR3 DNA: TGCAGCGTTGAGGGACAGAGGGGGACTGAAGCTTTCTTT
clone size: .; V gene: TRBV11-2; D gene: .; J gene: TRBJ1-2; CDR3 protein: CASSLESRFYGYTF; CDR3 DNA: TGTGCCAGCAGCCTAGAATCTCGGTTCTATGGCTACACCTTC
clone size: .; V gene: TRBV12-3/TRBV12-4; D gene: .; J gene: TRBJ1-1; CDR3 protein: CASRLTMNTEAFF; CDR3 DNA: TGTGCCAGCAGACTGACTATGAACACTGAAGCTTTCTTT
clone size: .; V gene: TRBV9; D gene: TRBD2; J gene: TRBJ2-3; CDR3 protein: CASSVGSGGFSTDTQYF; CDR3 DNA: TGTGCCAGCAGCGTAGGTAGCGGGGGGTTTAGCACAGATACGCAGTATTTT
clone size: .; V gene: TRBV6-5; D gene: .; J gene: TRBJ1-6; CDR3 protein: CASSYRGNNSPLHF; CDR3 DNA: TGTGCCAGCAGTTACAGGGGAAATAATTCACCCCTCCACTTT
clone size: .; V gene: TRBV7-8; D gene: TRBD1; J gene: TRBJ2-7; CDR3 protein: CASTPSGRGTYEQYF; CDR3 DNA: TGTGCCAGCACCCCGTCGGGCAGGGGGACCTACGAGCAGTACTTC
clone size: .; V gene: TRBV7-9; D gene: .; J gene: TRBJ2-1; CDR3 protein: CASSLGRPEQFF; CDR3 DNA: TGTGCCAGCAGCTTAGGGCGGCCGGAGCAGTTCTTC
clone size: once; V gene: TRBV28; D gene: .; J gene: TRBJ2-1; CDR3 protein: CASSLWQGMAEQFF; CDR3 DNA: TGTGCCAGCAGTTTGTGGCAGGGAATGGCTGAGCAGTTCTTC
clone size: .; V gene: TRBV9; D gene: TRBD2; J gene: TRBJ2-3; CDR3 protein: CASSAHRTPGTINTDTQYF; CDR3 DNA: TGTGCCAGCAGCGCCCACAGGACCCCCGGGACTATTAACACAGATACGCAGTATTTT
clone size: .; V gene: TRBV2; D gene: .; J gene: TRBJ2-3; CDR3 protein: CASSEGQAADTQYF; CDR3 DNA: TGTGCCAGCAGTGAGGGGCAGGCTGCAGATACGCAGTATTTT
clone size: .; V gene: TRBV27; D gene: .; J gene: TRBJ2-7; CDR3 protein: CASSLTPGEGYEQYF; CDR3 DNA: TGTGCCAGCAGTTTAACCCCTGGTGAGGGCTACGAGCAGTACTTC
clone size: .; V gene: TRBV6-5; D gene: .; J gene: TRBJ2-2; CDR3 protein: CASLKPLETGELFF; CDR3 DNA: TGTGCCAGCCTCAAGCCACTAGAGACCGGGGAGCTGTTTTTT
clone size: .; V gene: TRBV2; D gene: .; J gene: TRBJ2-7; CDR3 protein: CASSRDPGYEQYF; CDR3 DNA: TGTGCCAGCAGCAGGGATCCCGGGTACGAGCAGTACTTC
clone size: .; V gene: TRBV6-5; D gene: TRBD2; J gene: TRBJ2-3; CDR3 protein: CASRRSSGTGDTQYF; CDR3 DNA: TGTGCCAGCAGGAGGTCTAGCGGGACGGGAGATACGCAGTATTTT
clone size: .; V gene: TRBV5-5; D gene: TRBD1; J gene: TRBJ1-3; CDR3 protein: CASSPDAQGSGNTIYF; CDR3 DNA: TGTGCCAGCAGCCCGGATGCACAGGGGAGCGGAAACACCATATATTTT
clone size: .; V gene: TRBV19; D gene: .; J gene: TRBJ1-1; CDR3 protein: CASSIGRAGGGTEAFF; CDR3 DNA: TGTGCCAGTAGTATTGGTCGGGCAGGCGGGGGGACTGAAGCTTTCTTT
clone size: .; V gene: TRBV3-1/TRBV3-2; D gene: .; J gene: TRBJ2-3; CDR3 protein: CASSLRLSTDTQYF; CDR3 DNA: TGTGCCAGCAGCCTCCGACTAAGCACAGATACGCAGTATTTT
clone size: .; V gene: TRBV18; D gene: .; J gene: TRBJ1-2; CDR3 protein: CASSDYGGYGYTF; CDR3 DNA: TGTGCCAGCTCAGACTACGGGGGCTATGGCTACACCTTC
clone size: .; V gene: TRBV7-6; D gene: .; J gene: TRBJ2-1; CDR3 protein: CASSLASFGGRGEQFF; CDR3 DNA: TGTGCCAGCAGCTTAGCGAGTTTCGGGGGGCGCGGGGAGCAGTTCTTC